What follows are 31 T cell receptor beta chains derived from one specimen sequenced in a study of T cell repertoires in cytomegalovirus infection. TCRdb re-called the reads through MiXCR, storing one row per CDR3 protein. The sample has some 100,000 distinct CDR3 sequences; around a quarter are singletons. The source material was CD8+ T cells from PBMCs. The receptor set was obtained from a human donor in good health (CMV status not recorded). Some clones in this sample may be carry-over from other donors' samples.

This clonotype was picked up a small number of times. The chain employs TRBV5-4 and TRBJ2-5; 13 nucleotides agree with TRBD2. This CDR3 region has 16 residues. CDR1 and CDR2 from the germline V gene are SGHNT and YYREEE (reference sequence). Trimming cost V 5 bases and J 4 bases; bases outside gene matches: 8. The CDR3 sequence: CASRDGLAGARETQYF. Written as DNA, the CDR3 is TGTGCCAGCAGGGACGGACTAGCGGGGGCCCGAGAGACCCAGTACTTC. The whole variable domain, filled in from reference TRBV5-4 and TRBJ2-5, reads ETGVTQSPTHLIKTRGQQVTLRCSSQSGHNTVSWYQQALGQGPQFIFQYYREEENGRGNFPPRFSGLQFPNYSSELNVNALELDDSALYLCASRDGLAGARETQYFGPGTRLLVL.

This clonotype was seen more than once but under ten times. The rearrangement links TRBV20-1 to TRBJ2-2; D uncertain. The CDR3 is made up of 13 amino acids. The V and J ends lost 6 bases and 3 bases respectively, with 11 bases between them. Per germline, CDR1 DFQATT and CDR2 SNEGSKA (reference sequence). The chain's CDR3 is CSAPRRYTGELFF. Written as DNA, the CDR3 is TGCAGTGCCCCTCGGCGCTACACCGGGGAGCTGTTTTTT.

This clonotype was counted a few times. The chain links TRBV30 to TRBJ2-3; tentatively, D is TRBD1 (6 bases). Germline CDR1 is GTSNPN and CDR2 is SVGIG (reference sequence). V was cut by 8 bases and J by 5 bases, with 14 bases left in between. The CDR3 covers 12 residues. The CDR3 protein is CAGTGHKDTQYF. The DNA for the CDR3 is TGTGCCGGTACAGGGCACAAAGATACGCAGTATTTT.

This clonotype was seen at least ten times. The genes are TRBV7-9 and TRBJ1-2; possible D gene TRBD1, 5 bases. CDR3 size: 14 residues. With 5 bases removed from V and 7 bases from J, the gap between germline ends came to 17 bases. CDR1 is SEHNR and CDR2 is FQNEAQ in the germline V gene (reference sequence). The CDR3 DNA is TGTGCCAGCAGCCCCGGGCGAGGGGTTAGTGGCTACACCTTC. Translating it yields CASSPGRGVSGYTF.

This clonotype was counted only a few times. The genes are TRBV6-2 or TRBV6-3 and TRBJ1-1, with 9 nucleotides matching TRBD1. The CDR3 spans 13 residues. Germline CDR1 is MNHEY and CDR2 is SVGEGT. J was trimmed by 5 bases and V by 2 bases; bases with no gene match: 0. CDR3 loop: CASSYDRGTEAFF. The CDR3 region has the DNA TGTGCCAGCAGTTACGACAGGGGGACTGAAGCTTTCTTT.

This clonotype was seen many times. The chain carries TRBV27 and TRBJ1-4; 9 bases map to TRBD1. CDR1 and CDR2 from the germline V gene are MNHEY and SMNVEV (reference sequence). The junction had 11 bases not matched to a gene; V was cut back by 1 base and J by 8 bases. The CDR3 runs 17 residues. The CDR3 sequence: CASSLYPLQGANEKLFF. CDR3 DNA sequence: TGTGCCAGCAGTTTATACCCTTTACAGGGGGCAAACGAAAAACTGTTTTTT.

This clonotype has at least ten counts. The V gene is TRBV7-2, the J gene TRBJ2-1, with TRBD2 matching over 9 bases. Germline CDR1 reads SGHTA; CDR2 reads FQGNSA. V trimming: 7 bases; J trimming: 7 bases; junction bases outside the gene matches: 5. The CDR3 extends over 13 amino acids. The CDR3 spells CASKVAGENEQFF. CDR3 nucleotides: TGTGCCAGCAAGGTAGCGGGAGAGAATGAGCAGTTCTTC.

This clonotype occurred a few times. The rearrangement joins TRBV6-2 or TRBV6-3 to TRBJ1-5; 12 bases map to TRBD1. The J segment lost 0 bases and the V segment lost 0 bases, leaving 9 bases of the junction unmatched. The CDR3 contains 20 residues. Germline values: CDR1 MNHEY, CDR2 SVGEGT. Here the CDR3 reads CASSYSIGTGGRYSNQPQHF. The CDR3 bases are TGTGCCAGCAGTTACTCGATTGGGACAGGGGGCCGATATAGCAATCAGCCCCAGCATTTT.

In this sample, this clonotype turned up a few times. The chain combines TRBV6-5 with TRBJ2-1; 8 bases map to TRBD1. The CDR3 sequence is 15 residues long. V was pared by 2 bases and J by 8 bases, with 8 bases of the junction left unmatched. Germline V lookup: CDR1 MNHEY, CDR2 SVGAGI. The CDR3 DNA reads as TGTGCCAGCAGTTACGGGCAGGGGGCGCGGGATGAGCAGTTCTTC. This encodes CASSYGQGARDEQFF.

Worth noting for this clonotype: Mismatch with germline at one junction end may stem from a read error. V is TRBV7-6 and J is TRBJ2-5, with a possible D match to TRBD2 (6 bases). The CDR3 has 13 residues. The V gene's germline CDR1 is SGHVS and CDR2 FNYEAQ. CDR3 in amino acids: CVSSPLASETQYF. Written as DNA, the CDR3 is TGTGTCAGCAGCCCCCTAGCGTCAGAGACCCAGTACTTC. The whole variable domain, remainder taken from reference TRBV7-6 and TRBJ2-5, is GAGVSQSPRYKVTKRGQDVALRCDPISGHVSLYWYRQALGQGPEFLTYFNYEAQQDKSGLPNDRFSAERPEGSISTLTIQRTEQRDSAMYRCVSSPLASETQYFGPGTRLLVL.

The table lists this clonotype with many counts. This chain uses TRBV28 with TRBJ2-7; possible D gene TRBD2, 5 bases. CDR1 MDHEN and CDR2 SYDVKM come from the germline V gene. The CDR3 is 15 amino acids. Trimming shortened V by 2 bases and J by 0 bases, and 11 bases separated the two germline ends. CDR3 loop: CASSLRRPSSYEQYF. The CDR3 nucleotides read TGTGCCAGCAGTTTAAGGAGGCCGAGCTCCTACGAGCAGTACTTC. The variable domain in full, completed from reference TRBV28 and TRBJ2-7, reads DVKVTQSSRYLVKRTGEKVFLECVQDMDHENMFWYRQDPGLGLRLIYFSYDVKMKEKGDIPEGYSVSREKKERFSLILESASTNQTSMYLCASSLRRPSSYEQYFGPGTRLTVT.

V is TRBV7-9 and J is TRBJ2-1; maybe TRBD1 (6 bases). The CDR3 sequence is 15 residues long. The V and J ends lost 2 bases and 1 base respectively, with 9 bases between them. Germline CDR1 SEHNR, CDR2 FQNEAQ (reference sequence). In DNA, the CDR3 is TGTGCCAGCAGCTTAAACAGGGTATCCTACAATGAGCAGTTCTTC. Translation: CASSLNRVSYNEQFF.

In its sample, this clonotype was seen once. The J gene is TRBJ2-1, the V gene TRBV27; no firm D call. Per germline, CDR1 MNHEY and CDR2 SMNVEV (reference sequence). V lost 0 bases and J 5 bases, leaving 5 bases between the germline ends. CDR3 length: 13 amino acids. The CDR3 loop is CASSLSGNNEQFF. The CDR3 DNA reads TGTGCCAGCAGTTTATCAGGGAACAATGAGCAGTTCTTC.

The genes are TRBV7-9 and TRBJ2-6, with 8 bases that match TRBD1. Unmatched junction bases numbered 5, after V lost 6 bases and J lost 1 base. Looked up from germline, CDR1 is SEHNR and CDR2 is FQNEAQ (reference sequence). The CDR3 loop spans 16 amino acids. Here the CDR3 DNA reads TGTGCCAGCAGACAAGACAGGGGATCTGGGGCCAACGTCCTGACTTTC. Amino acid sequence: CASRQDRGSGANVLTF.

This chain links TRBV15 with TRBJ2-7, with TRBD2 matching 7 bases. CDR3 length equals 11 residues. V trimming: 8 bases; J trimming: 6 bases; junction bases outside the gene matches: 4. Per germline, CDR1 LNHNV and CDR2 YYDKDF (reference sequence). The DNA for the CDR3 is TGTGCCACCTCCGGCGGGAGCGAGCAGTACTTC. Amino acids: CATSGGSEQYF.

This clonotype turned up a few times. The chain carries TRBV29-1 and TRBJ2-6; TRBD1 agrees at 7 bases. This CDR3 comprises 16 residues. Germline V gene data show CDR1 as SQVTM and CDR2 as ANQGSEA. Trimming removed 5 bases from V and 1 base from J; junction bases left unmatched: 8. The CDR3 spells CSVSDRTPSGANVLTF. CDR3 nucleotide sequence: TGCAGCGTTTCGGACAGGACGCCGTCTGGGGCCAACGTCCTGACTTTC.

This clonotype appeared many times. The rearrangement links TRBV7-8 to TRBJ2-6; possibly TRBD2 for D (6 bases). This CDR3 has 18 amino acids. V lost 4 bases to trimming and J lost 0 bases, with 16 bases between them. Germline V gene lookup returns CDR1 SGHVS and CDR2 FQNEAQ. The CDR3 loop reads CASSSGTSQISGANVLTF. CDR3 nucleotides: TGTGCCAGCAGCTCCGGGACTTCCCAAATCTCTGGGGCCAACGTCCTGACTTTC.

CDR3 region: CASSSTLNTEAFF. As DNA, the CDR3 is TGTGCCAGCAGCTCGACCTTGAACACTGAAGCTTTCTTT. This chain joins TRBV5-6 and TRBJ1-1; no definite D call. The V gene lost 3 bases and the J gene lost 0 bases, with 6 bases spanning the gap. The CDR3 extends over 13 amino acids. Per the germline V gene, CDR1 is SGHDT and CDR2 is YYEEEE.

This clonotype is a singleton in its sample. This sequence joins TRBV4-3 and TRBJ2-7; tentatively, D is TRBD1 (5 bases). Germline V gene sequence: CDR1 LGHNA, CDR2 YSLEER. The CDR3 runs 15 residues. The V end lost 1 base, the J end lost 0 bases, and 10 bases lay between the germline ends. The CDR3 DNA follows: TGCGCCAGCAGCCAAGCTGGACACCCCTCCTACGAGCAGTACTTC. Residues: CASSQAGHPSYEQYF.

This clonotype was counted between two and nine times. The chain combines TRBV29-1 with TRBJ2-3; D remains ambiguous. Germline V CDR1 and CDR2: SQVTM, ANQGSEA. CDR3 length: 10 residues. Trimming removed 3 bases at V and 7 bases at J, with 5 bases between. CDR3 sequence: CSVDGYTQYF. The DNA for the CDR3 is TGCAGCGTTGACGGGTATACGCAGTATTTT.

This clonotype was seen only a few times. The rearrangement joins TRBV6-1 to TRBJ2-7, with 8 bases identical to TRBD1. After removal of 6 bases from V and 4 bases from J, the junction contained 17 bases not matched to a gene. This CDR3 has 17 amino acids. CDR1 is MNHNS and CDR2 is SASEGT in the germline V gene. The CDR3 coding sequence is TGTGCCAGCAGACCAATCTTACAGGACAGGGAGGTGTACGAGCAGTACTTC. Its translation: CASRPILQDREVYEQYF.

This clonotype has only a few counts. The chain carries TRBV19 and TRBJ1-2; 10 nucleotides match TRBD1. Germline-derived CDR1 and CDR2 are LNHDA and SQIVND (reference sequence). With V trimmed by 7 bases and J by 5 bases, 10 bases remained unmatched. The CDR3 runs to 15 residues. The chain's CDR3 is CASMGQGTPSYGYTF. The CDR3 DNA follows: TGTGCCAGTATGGGACAGGGGACTCCTTCGTATGGCTACACCTTC.

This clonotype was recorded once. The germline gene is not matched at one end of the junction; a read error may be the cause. This CDR3 is CASSQGGVNSYERYF. The CDR3, as DNA: TGCGCCAGCAGCCAAGGGGGGGTAAACTCCTACGAGCGGTACTTC. The chain employs TRBV4-3 and TRBJ2-7, with D maybe TRBD2 (6 bases). The CDR3 runs 15 residues. The germline gives CDR1 LGHNA, CDR2 YSLEER.

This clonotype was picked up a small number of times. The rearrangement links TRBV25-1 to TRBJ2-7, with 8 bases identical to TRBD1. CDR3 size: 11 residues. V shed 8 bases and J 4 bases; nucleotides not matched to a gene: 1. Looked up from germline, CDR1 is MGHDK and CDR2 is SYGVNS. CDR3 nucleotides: TGTGCCAGCGGACAGGGTTACGAGCAGTACTTC. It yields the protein CASGQGYEQYF.

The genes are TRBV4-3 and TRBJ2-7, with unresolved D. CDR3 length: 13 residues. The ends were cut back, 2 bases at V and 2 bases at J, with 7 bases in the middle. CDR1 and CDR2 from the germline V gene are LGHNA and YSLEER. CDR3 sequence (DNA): TGCGCCAGCAGCCAAAAAAGGGCCTACGAGCAGTACTTC. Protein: CASSQKRAYEQYF.

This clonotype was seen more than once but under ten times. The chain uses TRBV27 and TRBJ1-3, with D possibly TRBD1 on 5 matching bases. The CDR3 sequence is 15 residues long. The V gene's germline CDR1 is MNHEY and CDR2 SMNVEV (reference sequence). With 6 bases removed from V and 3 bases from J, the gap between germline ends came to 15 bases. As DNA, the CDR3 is TGTGCCAGCAGCCCCCTCGGGGGGATTGGAAACACCATATATTTT. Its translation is CASSPLGGIGNTIYF.

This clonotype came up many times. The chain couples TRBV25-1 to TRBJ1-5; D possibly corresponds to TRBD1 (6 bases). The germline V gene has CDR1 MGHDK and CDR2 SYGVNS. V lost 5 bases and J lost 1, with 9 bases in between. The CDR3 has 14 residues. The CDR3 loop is CASSQTGSNQPQHF. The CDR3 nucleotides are TGTGCCAGCAGTCAAACAGGGAGCAATCAGCCCCAGCATTTT.

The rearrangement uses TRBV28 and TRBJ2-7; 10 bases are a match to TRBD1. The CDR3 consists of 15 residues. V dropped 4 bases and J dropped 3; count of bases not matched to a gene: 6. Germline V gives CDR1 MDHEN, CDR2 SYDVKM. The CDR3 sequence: CASSSGTGVNYEQYF. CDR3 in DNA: TGTGCCAGCAGTTCCGGGACAGGGGTAAACTACGAGCAGTACTTC.

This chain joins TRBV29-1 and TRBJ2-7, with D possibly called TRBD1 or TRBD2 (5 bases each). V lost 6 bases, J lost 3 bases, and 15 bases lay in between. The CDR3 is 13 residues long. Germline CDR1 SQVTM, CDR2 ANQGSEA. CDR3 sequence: CSVLRDGYYEQYF. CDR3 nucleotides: TGCAGCGTCCTCCGGGACGGCTACTACGAGCAGTACTTC.

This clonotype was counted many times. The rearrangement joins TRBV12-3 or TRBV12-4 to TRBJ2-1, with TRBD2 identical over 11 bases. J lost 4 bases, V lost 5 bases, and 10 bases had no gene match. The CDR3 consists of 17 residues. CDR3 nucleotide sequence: TGTGCCAGCAGTACTTACTCTAGCGGGGGGTGGTACAATGAGCAGTTCTTC. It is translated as CASSTYSSGGWYNEQFF.

The CDR3 is CAISETLAGGGGDQFF. In nucleotides, the CDR3 is TGTGCCATCAGTGAGACCCTAGCGGGAGGGGGCGGTGATCAGTTCTTC. V is TRBV10-3 and J is TRBJ2-1; 12 bases agree with TRBD2. Trimming removed 2 bases from V and 13 bases from J; junction bases left unmatched: 12. Per the germline V gene, CDR1 is ENHRY and CDR2 is SYGVKD. The CDR3 covers 16 residues.